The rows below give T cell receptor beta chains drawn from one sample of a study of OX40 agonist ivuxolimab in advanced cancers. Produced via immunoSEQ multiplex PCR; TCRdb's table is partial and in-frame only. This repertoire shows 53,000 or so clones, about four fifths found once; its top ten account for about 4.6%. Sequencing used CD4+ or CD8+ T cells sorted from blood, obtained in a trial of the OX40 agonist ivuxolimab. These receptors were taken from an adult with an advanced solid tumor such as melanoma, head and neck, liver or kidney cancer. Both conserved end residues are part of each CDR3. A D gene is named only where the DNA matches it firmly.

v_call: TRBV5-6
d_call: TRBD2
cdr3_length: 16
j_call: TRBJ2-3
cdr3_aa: CASSLGTSGMGDTQYF

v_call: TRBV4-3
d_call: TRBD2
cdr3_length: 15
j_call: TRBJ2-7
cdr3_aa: CASSQGASGMYEQYF

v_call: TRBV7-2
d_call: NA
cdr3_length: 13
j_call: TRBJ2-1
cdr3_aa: CASSLNSYNEQFF

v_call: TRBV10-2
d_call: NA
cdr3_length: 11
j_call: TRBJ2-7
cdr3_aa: CASSGGTEQYF

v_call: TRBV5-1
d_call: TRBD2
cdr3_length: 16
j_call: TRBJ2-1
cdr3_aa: CASSFGSGRGYNEQFF

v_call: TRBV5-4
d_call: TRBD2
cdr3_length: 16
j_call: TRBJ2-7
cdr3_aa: CASSLEASGDTYEQYF

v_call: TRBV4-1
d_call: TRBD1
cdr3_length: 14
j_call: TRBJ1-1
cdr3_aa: CASYDRGRSTEAFF

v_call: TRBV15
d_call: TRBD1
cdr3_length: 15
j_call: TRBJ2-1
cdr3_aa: CATSRAGTGVNEQFF

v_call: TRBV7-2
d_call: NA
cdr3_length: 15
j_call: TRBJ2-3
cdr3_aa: CASNRVGGSTDTQYF

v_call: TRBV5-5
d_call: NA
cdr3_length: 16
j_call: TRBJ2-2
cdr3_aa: CASSLTPRMNTGELFF

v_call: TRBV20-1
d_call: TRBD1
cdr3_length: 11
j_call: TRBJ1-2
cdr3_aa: CRGQGAGGYTF

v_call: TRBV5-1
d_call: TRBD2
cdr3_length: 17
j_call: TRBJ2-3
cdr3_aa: CASSGRREFGSTDTQYF

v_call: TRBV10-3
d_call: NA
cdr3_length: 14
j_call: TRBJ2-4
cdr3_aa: CAISEDRAKNIQYF

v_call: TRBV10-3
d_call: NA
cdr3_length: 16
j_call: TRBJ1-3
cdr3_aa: CAIRTNTLDSGNTIYF